The present T cell receptor (beta chain) was sequenced within a study of vaccination and CD4 T cells after COVID-19 (dated 2022 in TCRdb). General notes on the study: Every convalescent patient had a positive nasal swab PCR test for SARS-CoV-2, with mild disease in under ten patients and severe disease in one. In the convalescent cohort there were six males and four females, among whom were two Hispanic individuals, seven Caucasians, two Asians and one multiracial person. Control cultures used a CEFX viral epitope pool as positive control, an HIV-1 Nef peptide pool as negative control, or no peptide. Overlapping spike peptide pools from SARS-CoV-2 and from the common cold coronaviruses HCoV-NL63, HCoV-OC43 and HCoV-229E were used as culture stimuli. Post-vaccine blood samples were obtained a median of around 74 days after the second vaccine dose, with a range of roughly 13 to 250 days. In under 13 COVID-19 convalescent patients and a handful of infection-naive healthy vaccine recipients, researchers compared the spike-specific CD4+ TCR repertoire from before mRNA vaccination with the repertoire from after. Participants received two doses of either the Pfizer-BioNTech BNT162b2 vaccine (n=8) or the Moderna mRNA-1273 vaccine (n=2). Post-COVID blood samples from convalescent patients were collected a median of around 110 days after diagnosis, with a range of about 30 to 170 days.

Spanning cysteine to phenylalanine, the CDR3 consists of 15 amino acids. Here the CDR3 DNA is all that survives: 45 bases in frame from base 1. V drops 1 base and J drops 1 base, leaving 10 bases in between. CDR1 and CDR2 are drawn from the germline V gene: SNHLY, FYNNEI. A remark on this clonotype: No antigen is known for it. It has no much larger one-base neighbor in the sample; base qualities were not kept.

Library generation was performed with PCR. TCR sequencing of DNA from cultured CD4+ T cells used the Oncomine TCR Beta short-read assay at the Johns Hopkins FTIC core. The QIAamp micro DNA kit was used to extract genomic DNA from the cultured CD4+ T cells. Oncomine TCR Beta libraries from cultured CD4+ T cells were pooled using unique dual indexes and sequenced on an Illumina iSeq 100. In the source study's methods: Non-productive sequences were filtered out, and CDR3s that did not start with C, did not end with F or W, or were shorter than 7 amino acids were discarded. The MANAFEST web application was used to identify antigen-specific clonotypes by comparing peptide-stimulated wells against reference wells and other culture wells. For a clone to be called positive, the clone needed an FDR below 0.05, an odds ratio above 5, and a productive frequency above 0.1% in at least two of three replicate wells. Clonotypes that were significantly expanded in both SARS-CoV-2 spike wells and at least one common cold coronavirus spike condition were defined as cross-reactive. Using R version 3.6.1, CDR3 homology was evaluated through Levenshtein distances (stringdist) along with unrooted phylogenetic trees (ape). TCRdb redid the processing of the public reads, applying fastp at Q25 and MiXCR, and retained in-frame beta chains. Each CDR3 protein gets just one entry, which takes the most common genes and DNA from the rows behind it. These V and J calls are TCRdb output, not the study's own analysis. This sample lists fewer than 15,000 distinct CDR3 sequences; about 60% were detected once. The top ten hold about 7.8% of the sample.

The treatment or condition label here, explained by the study, means: roughly 10-day PBMC culture with coronavirus spike peptide pools or control peptides (ViraFEST assay). The ViraFEST assay was used in the study, in which antigen-specific T cells were expanded with peptide pools and expanded clonotypes were subsequently identified by TCR sequencing. The convalescent patients' positive SARS-CoV-2 PCR tests were from March to December 2020, which was before the Alpha, Beta and Delta variants emerged in the United States. PBMCs were cultured at about 2 million per well in IMDM supplemented with around 5% human AB serum and 8.5 to 10 IU/ml IL-2, with approximately 10 ug/ml peptide pools added. On days 3 and 7, half of the culture medium was replaced with fresh IL-2-containing medium. Once the cells had been in culture for less than 12 days, the EasySep CD4+ T cell isolation kit was used to isolate CD4+ T cells by negative selection. Ficoll-Paque Plus gradient centrifugation was used to isolate PBMCs from whole blood, and the isolated PBMCs were then either used fresh or cryopreserved at -140C. Culture conditions were generally each tested in triplicate wells.

What the study reported, not specific to this receptor: Among convalescent patients, a median about 86% of the SARS-CoV-2-reactive clones seen after vaccination appeared only after vaccination, which suggests priming specific to the vaccine. The number of convalescent patients in the study was relatively small, and the study did not examine early timepoints following natural infection. The median count of SARS-CoV-2-reactive clonotypes went up from 20 to 25 after infection to around 38 after vaccination, although the change was not significant. In convalescent patients, nearly all vaccine-specific clones (304 of 307) were found to be mono-reactive for SARS-CoV-2 spike rather than cross-reactive with common cold coronaviruses.

Specimen: CD4+ T cells from blood, cultured in vitro. The sequence was obtained from a human donor who had recovered from COVID-19. The rearranged chain carries TRBV2 and TRBJ1-2, with the D gene too uncertain to name. The nucleotides read TGTGCCAGCAGTGAAGATTCCGGCGGTAACTATGGCTACACCTTC. The translation is CASSEDSGGNYGYTF. Where the CDR3 stops, the reference TRBV2 and TRBJ1-2 genes take over; the full variable domain is EPEVTQTPSHQVTQMGQEVILRCVPISNHLYFYWYRQILGQKVEFLVSFYNNEISEKSEIFDDQFSVERPDGSNFTLKIRSTKLEDSAMYFCASSEDSGGNYGYTFGSGTRLTVV.